The 14 T cell receptor beta chains below all came from one sample that was sequenced in a study of monozygotic twins with inflammatory bowel disease. TCRdb processed the 5' RACE reads again and assigns one entry to each CDR3 protein, with no DNA. The sample includes around 220,000 distinct CDR3 sequences. The sequencing sample was made of blood. These receptors all stem from a human donor with ulcerative colitis or Crohn's disease, or a healthy co-twin of an affected twin (not recorded which).

The V and J genes are TRBV7-2 and TRBJ1-5. Per the germline V gene, CDR1 is SGHTA and CDR2 is FQGNSA. This CDR3 contains 15 residues. This CDR3 reads CASSLDSGGGQPQHF. Variable domain in full (rest from reference TRBV7-2 and TRBJ1-5): GAGVSQSPSNKVTEKGKDVELRCDPISGHTALYWYRQSLGQGLEFLIYFQGNSAPDKSGLPSDRFSAERTGGSVSTLTIQRTQQEDSAVYLCASSLDSGGGQPQHFGDGTRLSIL.

This chain uses TRBV7-3 with TRBJ2-1; TCRdb picks TRBD2, but there is no DNA to check that call. CDR1 is SGHTA and CDR2 is FQGTGA in the germline V gene. The CDR3 loop spans 17 amino acids. CDR3 sequence: CASSTRGGGAGYNEQFF.

The V gene is TRBV12-3 or TRBV12-4, the J gene TRBJ2-3; the TCRdb call, TRBD2, lacks DNA for checking. The CDR3 extends over 11 amino acids. CDR3 amino acids: CASGPSDTQYF.

The V gene is TRBV29-1, the J gene TRBJ1-1; TCRdb picks TRBD1, but there is no DNA to check that call. Per germline, CDR1 SQVTM and CDR2 ANQGSEA. The CDR3 consists of 14 residues. The CDR3 reads CSVRAGGLDTEAFF.

The V call is TRBV20-1, the J call TRBJ2-3; TCRdb selects TRBD2, and the lack of DNA leaves this call unchecked. The CDR3 covers 14 residues. Germline CDR1 is DFQATT and CDR2 is SNEGSKA (reference sequence). CDR3: CSASVAGAIDTQYF.

The J gene is TRBJ2-5, the V gene TRBV10-3. Germline CDR1 and CDR2: ENHRY and SYGVKD. This CDR3 has 12 amino acids. The CDR3 here is CAIGRPQETQYF.

The V gene is TRBV5-6, the J gene TRBJ1-5. Per germline, CDR1 SGHDT and CDR2 YYEEEE. The CDR3 contains 12 residues. The CDR3 sequence is CASSLWQQPQHF. Filled out from reference TRBV5-6 and TRBJ1-5, the complete variable domain reads DAGVTQSPTHLIKTRGQQVTLRCSPKSGHDTVSWYQQALGQGPQFIFQYYEEEERQRGNFPDRFSGHQFPNYSSELNVNALLLGDSALYLCASSLWQQPQHFGDGTRLSIL.

The rearrangement joins TRBV11-2 to TRBJ1-6; there is no DNA to check the TCRdb D call of TRBD1. The germline gives CDR1 SGHAT, CDR2 FQNNGV. The CDR3 contains 18 residues. CDR3 amino acids: CASSLTGSAKHYNSPLHF.

The V and J genes are TRBV9 and TRBJ1-6. Per germline, CDR1 SGDLS and CDR2 YYNGEE. The CDR3 is 15 residues long. This CDR3 reads CASSVGAVTNSPLHF.

The rearrangement joins TRBV4-1 to TRBJ2-1; the TCRdb call, TRBD2, lacks DNA for checking. CDR3 length equals 15 residues. CDR1 is MGHRA, CDR2 YSYEKL, per germline. CDR3: CASSLSGKSYNEQFF.

The CDR3 sequence is CDSNQGGGGEAFF. The rearrangement uses TRBV19 and TRBJ1-1; there is no DNA to check the TCRdb D call of TRBD1. CDR1 is LNHDA, CDR2 SQIVND, per germline (reference sequence). The CDR3 length is 13 residues.

The chain recombines TRBV2 with TRBJ1-5; TCRdb picks TRBD1, but there is no DNA to check that call. The germline CDR1 and CDR2 sequences are SNHLY and FYNNEI. The CDR3 runs 14 residues. The chain's CDR3 is CASRTDRDNQPQHF.

The chain is built from TRBV5-6 and TRBJ2-1; absent DNA, TCRdb's TRBD2 call cannot be checked. In germline, CDR1 is SGHDT, CDR2 YYEEEE. The CDR3 totals 15 residues. The CDR3 protein is CASSRTPSSYNEQFF.

CDR3 protein: CASSQAPTGNTEAFF. This chain uses TRBV3-1 with TRBJ1-1. This CDR3 spans 15 amino acids. Looked up from germline, CDR1 is LGHDT and CDR2 is YNNKEL (reference sequence).